The 26 T cell receptor beta chains reported below all come from one sample, sequenced in a study of cytomegalovirus exposure and HLA in healthy donors. In the PCR, 60 Vbeta and 13 Jbeta primers were used. Sequencing used immunoSEQ multiplex PCR; TCRdb keeps in-frame clones, though not all of them. The table lists some 57,000 clones, under 80% of them singletons, with roughly 5.7% in the top ten. Material for sequencing was PBMCs. These receptors originate from a woman in her 30s in good health and CMV-seronegative.

The gene calls are TRBV9 and TRBJ2-1; 8 bases map to TRBD1. V was pared by 3 bases and J by 7 bases, with 9 bases of the junction left unmatched. This CDR3 comprises 15 residues. The V gene's germline CDR1 is SGDLS and CDR2 YYNGEE. The CDR3 nucleotides read TGTGCCAGCAGCGCTAATACAGGGGGAAGGAATGAGCAGTTCTTC. Protein product: CASSANTGGRNEQFF.

This clone is a singleton in its sample. The chain links TRBV9 to TRBJ2-3; D perhaps matches TRBD2 (7 bases). V shed 4 bases and J shed 1 base, with 19 bases lying between them. This CDR3 spans 17 amino acids. From germline, CDR1 is SGDLS and CDR2 YYNGEE. CDR3 region: CASSHNTGGGGTDTQYF. The CDR3 coding sequence is TGTGCCAGCAGCCACAACACGGGGGGCGGAGGCACAGATACGCAGTATTTT. Full variable domain (rest looked up from reference TRBV9 and TRBJ2-3): DSGVTQTPKHLITATGQRVTLRCSPRSGDLSVYWYQQSLDQGLQFLIQYYNGEERAKGNILERFSAQQFPDLHSELNLSSLELGDSALYFCASSHNTGGGGTDTQYFGPGTRLTVL.

A single count supports this clone. The rearrangement joins TRBV7-9 to TRBJ2-2; 9 bases align to TRBD1. The length of the CDR3 is 15 residues. Germline V gene data show CDR1 as SEHNR and CDR2 as FQNEAQ (reference sequence). V lost 5 bases and J lost 6; bases outside the gene matches: 7. CDR3 bases: TGTGCCAGCAGCACCCGGGACAGGGATTCCGGGGAGCTGTTTTTT. It is translated as CASSTRDRDSGELFF.

V is TRBV19 and J is TRBJ2-7; 10 bases are a match to TRBD1. The CDR3 spans 13 residues. Germline V CDR1 and CDR2: LNHDA, SQIVND (reference sequence). After removal of 5 bases from V and 6 bases from J, the junction contained 4 bases not matched to a gene. CDR3 sequence (DNA): TGTGCCAGTAGTCGGGACAGGGGAGGCGAGCAGTACTTC. The encoded protein is CASSRDRGGEQYF.

The chain's CDR3 is CASSQERGWGVATNEKLFF. CDR3 sequence (DNA): TGCGCCAGCAGCCAAGAAAGGGGGTGGGGAGTTGCAACTAATGAAAAACTGTTTTTT. The chain uses TRBV4-1 and TRBJ1-4, with D perhaps TRBD1 (6 bases). The ends were cut back, 0 bases at V and 0 bases at J, with 17 bases in the middle. CDR3 length: 19 amino acids. Germline V CDR1 and CDR2: MGHRA, YSYEKL.

The rearrangement joins TRBV5-5 to TRBJ1-2, with D unresolved. The CDR3 spans 18 residues. Germline CDR1 reads SGHKS; CDR2 reads YYEKEE (reference sequence). Trimming removed 0 bases at V and 3 bases at J, with 21 bases between. The CDR3 here is CASSLEVVEAAGYYGYTF. The CDR3 DNA reads as TGTGCCAGCAGCTTGGAAGTGGTGGAGGCTGCGGGATACTATGGCTACACCTTC.

The gene calls are TRBV28 and TRBJ2-4; D remains ambiguous. Germline V gene lookup returns CDR1 MDHEN and CDR2 SYDVKM. The CDR3 contains 14 residues. With 4 bases removed from V and 4 bases from J, the gap between germline ends came to 11 bases. CDR3 sequence: CASSSPPEKNIQYF. DNA of the CDR3: TGTGCCAGCAGTTCCCCCCCCGAGAAAAACATTCAGTACTTC.

This clone turned up a few times. The chain carries TRBV6-6 and TRBJ2-7; 7 bases match TRBD2. The length of the CDR3 is 15 residues. With 6 bases clipped from V and 0 bases from J, the junction kept 8 bases outside the gene matches. CDR1 and CDR2 from the germline V gene are MNHNY and SVGAGI (reference sequence). The CDR3 region has the DNA TGTGCCAGCAGCTCCGGGGAGGGCCTCTCCTACGAGCAGTACTTC. Translating it yields CASSSGEGLSYEQYF.

This clone was detected only a few times. The chain is built from TRBV19 and TRBJ1-2; a possible D gene is TRBD1 (5 bases). The length of the CDR3 is 14 residues. In germline, CDR1 is LNHDA, CDR2 SQIVND (reference sequence). V was shortened by 10 bases and J by 8 bases, with 23 bases between the two germline ends. CDR3 DNA: TGTGCCATTTGTAAAGAAGGGGCGGCCTACGGCTACACCTTC. It specifies CAICKEGAAYGYTF.

The table lists this clone with a count of one. This chain links TRBV2 with TRBJ2-3; tentatively, D is TRBD1 (5 bases). Germline lookup yields CDR1 SNHLY and CDR2 FYNNEI. The CDR3 covers 14 residues. Trimming cost V 1 base and J 0 bases, with 5 bases left between them. The CDR3 DNA is TGTGCCAGCAGTGAAGGGACAAGCACAGATACGCAGTATTTT. This translates into CASSEGTSTDTQYF.

This chain connects TRBV29-1 to TRBJ2-3, with 11 bases identical to TRBD1. With 6 bases clipped from V and 7 bases from J, the junction kept 6 bases outside the gene matches. The CDR3 is 13 amino acids. CDR1 and CDR2 (germline): SQVTM, ANQGSEA. The CDR3 loop reads CSVGQGDYNTQYF. The CDR3 DNA is TGCAGCGTGGGACAGGGGGACTATAATACGCAGTATTTT.

The chain couples TRBV18 to TRBJ2-7; TRBD2 is a possible D gene (7 bases). V was shortened by 0 bases and J by 9 bases, with 21 bases between the two germline ends. CDR3 length: 16 amino acids. Germline assignment: CDR1 KGHSH and CDR2 LQKENI. CDR3 sequence: CASSPPGGGGTNVQYF. The CDR3 DNA follows: TGTGCCAGCTCACCACCGGGGGGCGGGGGCACTAACGTGCAGTACTTC. Together with reference TRBV18 and TRBJ2-7, the CDR3 gives the full variable domain: NAGVMQNPRHLVRRRGQEARLRCSPMKGHSHVYWYRQLPEEGLKFMVYLQKENIIDESGMPKERFSAEFPKEGPSILRIQQVVRGDSAAYFCASSPPGGGGTNVQYFGPGTRLTVT.

The J gene is TRBJ2-1, the V gene TRBV28; TRBD2 matches 7 bases. Germline V gene data show CDR1 as MDHEN and CDR2 as SYDVKM. The junction had 5 bases not matched to a gene; V was cut back by 4 bases and J by 2 bases. The CDR3 contains 15 residues. The CDR3 region is CASSWAGATYNEQFF. CDR3 nucleotide sequence: TGTGCCAGCAGTTGGGCGGGAGCTACCTACAATGAGCAGTTCTTC.

The rearrangement joins TRBV28 to TRBJ1-3; weak D call: TRBD1 (6 bases). The CDR3 is 15 residues long. V was trimmed by 3 bases and J by 3 bases, leaving 12 bases between them. In germline, CDR1 is MDHEN, CDR2 SYDVKM. The CDR3, as DNA: TGTGCCAGCAGTTTTCGACAGGTTGTTGGAAACACCATATATTTT. Protein: CASSFRQVVGNTIYF.

The rearrangement uses TRBV6-1 and TRBJ2-7; TRBD1 aligns across 8 bases. The germline CDR1 and CDR2 sequences are MNHNS and SASEGT. The V and J ends lost 3 bases and 0 bases, in that order; junction bases with no gene match: 4. This CDR3 region has 15 residues. CDR3 amino acids: CASSDWDRSSYEQYF. Written as DNA, the CDR3 is TGTGCCAGCAGTGATTGGGACAGGAGCTCCTACGAGCAGTACTTC.

The rearrangement links TRBV9 to TRBJ2-1; D gene uncertain. Germline-derived CDR1 and CDR2 are SGDLS and YYNGEE. V lost 0 bases, J lost 0 bases, and 10 bases lay in between. The CDR3 is 16 amino acids. The CDR3 bases are TGTGCCAGCAGCGTAGATCAGTGGAGCTCCTACAATGAGCAGTTCTTC. It specifies CASSVDQWSSYNEQFF.

CDR3 sequence: CASSELNEQFF. In nucleotides, the CDR3 is TGTGCCAGCAGCGAGCTTAATGAGCAGTTCTTC. The chain joins TRBV5-6 to TRBJ2-1; D not certain. Germline CDR1 is SGHDT and CDR2 is YYEEEE. Trimming took 4 bases from V and 7 from J, leaving 6 bases between them. The CDR3 sequence is 11 residues long.

The chain combines TRBV7-9 with TRBJ2-1, with 9 bases identical to TRBD2. The V segment lost 1 base and the J segment 6 bases; nucleotides outside the gene matches: 7. This CDR3 spans 16 amino acids. Germline CDR1 reads SEHNR; CDR2 reads FQNEAQ (reference sequence). Here the CDR3 reads CASSLVKGLASNEQFF. CDR3 nucleotides: TGTGCCAGCAGCTTAGTGAAGGGACTAGCCTCCAATGAGCAGTTCTTC.

This clone came up a few times. This rearrangement joins TRBV5-8 to TRBJ1-1; 11 nucleotides align to TRBD1. Germline assignment: CDR1 SGHTS and CDR2 YDEGEE. The CDR3 contains 16 residues. J gave up 5 bases and V 2 bases, and 8 bases lay outside the gene matches. The CDR3 protein is CASSLRRGTGGTEAFF. The CDR3 nucleotides read TGTGCCAGCAGCTTACGACGGGGGACAGGGGGGACTGAAGCTTTCTTT.

In this sample, this clone turned up a few times. CDR3 region: CASSPGGGVDQFF. DNA for the CDR3: TGTGCCAGCAGCCCTGGAGGGGGCGTTGATCAGTTCTTC. The V call is TRBV7-2, the J call TRBJ2-1; TRBD1 might be the D (7 bases). The CDR3 sequence is 13 residues long. Per germline, CDR1 SGHTA and CDR2 FQGNSA. Trimming pared 5 bases from V and 13 bases from J, leaving 18 bases between.

This clone occurred a few times. The rearrangement joins TRBV30 to TRBJ2-5; 12 bases map to TRBD1. In germline, CDR1 is GTSNPN, CDR2 SVGIG (reference sequence). J lost 7 bases, V lost 2 bases, and 11 bases had no gene match. This CDR3 spans 16 amino acids. CDR3 DNA: TGTGCCTGGAGTTCGCCTGGGACAGGGGGCGCGGGGACCCAGTACTTC. It translates to CAWSSPGTGGAGTQYF.

The genes are TRBV18 and TRBJ1-2; D ambiguous. This CDR3 region has 14 residues. V lost 3 bases to trimming and J lost 5 bases, with 13 bases between them. The germline V gene has CDR1 KGHSH and CDR2 LQKENI. The CDR3 DNA sequence: TGTGCCAGCTCACCTCCTGAGGGCACGTATGGCTACACCTTC. Protein: CASSPPEGTYGYTF. Full variable domain (rest looked up from reference TRBV18 and TRBJ1-2): NAGVMQNPRHLVRRRGQEARLRCSPMKGHSHVYWYRQLPEEGLKFMVYLQKENIIDESGMPKERFSAEFPKEGPSILRIQQVVRGDSAAYFCASSPPEGTYGYTFGSGTRLTVV.

This sequence joins TRBV5-1 and TRBJ2-3; 8 bases map to TRBD2. CDR1 is SGHRS, CDR2 YFSETQ, per germline. The J segment lost 2 bases and the V segment lost 4 bases, leaving 3 bases of the junction unmatched. The CDR3 is 14 residues long. CDR3 residues: CASSAGLATDTQYF. For the CDR3, the DNA is TGCGCCAGCAGCGCTGGACTAGCCACAGATACGCAGTATTTT.

This clone was seen more than once but under ten times. The chain recombines TRBV14 with TRBJ1-4; 8 nucleotides align to TRBD1. This CDR3 has 14 amino acids. Germline V gives CDR1 SGHDN, CDR2 FVKESK. Germline trimming cut 1 base from V and 7 bases from J; bases unmatched to any gene: 2. The CDR3 loop is CASSQGGTGEKLFF. The DNA for the CDR3 is TGTGCCAGCAGCCAAGGTGGGACAGGTGAAAAACTGTTTTTT.

The V gene is TRBV27, the J gene TRBJ2-1; 9 nucleotides line up with TRBD1. Trimming took 3 bases from V and 9 from J; bases not matched to a gene: 12. Germline loops: CDR1 MNHEY, CDR2 SMNVEV (reference sequence). The CDR3 runs 16 residues. The chain's CDR3 is CASSFLQGAGRVEQFF. The CDR3, as DNA: TGTGCCAGCAGTTTCCTACAGGGGGCCGGGAGAGTTGAGCAGTTCTTC.

This clone was detected only once. CDR3 coding DNA: TGTGTTTTTTTCAAGGAGAAGGCGGCATACGACTACACCTTC. The encoded protein is CVFFKEKAAYDYTF. The rearrangement joins TRBV19 to TRBJ1-2; D not resolved. The CDR3 runs to 14 residues. Looked up from germline, CDR1 is LNHDA and CDR2 is SQIVND (reference sequence).